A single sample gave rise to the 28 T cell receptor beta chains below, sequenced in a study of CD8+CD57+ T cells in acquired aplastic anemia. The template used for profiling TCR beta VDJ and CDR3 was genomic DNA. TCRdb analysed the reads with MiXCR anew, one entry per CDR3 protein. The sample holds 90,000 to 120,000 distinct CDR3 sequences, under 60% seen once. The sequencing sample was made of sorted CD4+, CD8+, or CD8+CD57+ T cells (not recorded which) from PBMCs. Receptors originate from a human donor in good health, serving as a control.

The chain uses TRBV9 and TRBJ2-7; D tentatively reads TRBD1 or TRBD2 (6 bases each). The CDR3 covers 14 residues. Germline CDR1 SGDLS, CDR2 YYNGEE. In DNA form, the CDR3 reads TGTGCTAGAGATAGGGGGAGGAGCTCCTACGAGCAGTACTTC. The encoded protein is CARDRGRSSYEQYF.

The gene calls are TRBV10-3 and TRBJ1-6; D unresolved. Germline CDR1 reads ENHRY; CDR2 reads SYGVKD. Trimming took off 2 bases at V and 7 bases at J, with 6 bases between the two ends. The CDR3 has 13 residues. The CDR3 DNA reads TGTGCCATCAGTGAGAGAGAGAATTCACCCCTCCACTTT. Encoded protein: CAISERENSPLHF.

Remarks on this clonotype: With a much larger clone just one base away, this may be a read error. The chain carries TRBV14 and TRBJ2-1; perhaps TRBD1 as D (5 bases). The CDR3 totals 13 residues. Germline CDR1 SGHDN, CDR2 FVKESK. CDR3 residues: CASSQIRGSERFF. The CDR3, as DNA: TGTGCCAGCAGCCAAATTAGGGGTAGTGAGCGGTTCTTC.

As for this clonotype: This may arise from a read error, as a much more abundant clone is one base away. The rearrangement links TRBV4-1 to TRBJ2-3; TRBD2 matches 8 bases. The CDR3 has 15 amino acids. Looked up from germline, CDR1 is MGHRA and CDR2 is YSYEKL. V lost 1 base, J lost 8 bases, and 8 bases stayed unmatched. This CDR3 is CASSQVETSAGTQYF. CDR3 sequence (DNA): TGCGCCAGCAGCCAAGTCGAGACTAGCGCAGGTACGCAGTATTTT.

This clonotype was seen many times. CDR3 nucleotide sequence: TGTGCCAGCAGCCTCACCGGGGGGAACACTGAAGCTTTCTTT. Its translation is CASSLTGGNTEAFF. V is TRBV5-6 and J is TRBJ1-1, with D perhaps TRBD1 (5 bases). This CDR3 contains 14 residues. Trimming pared 4 bases from V and 1 base from J, leaving 11 bases between. The germline V gene encodes CDR1 SGHDT and CDR2 YYEEEE. Together with reference TRBV5-6 and TRBJ1-1, the CDR3 gives the full variable domain: DAGVTQSPTHLIKTRGQQVTLRCSPKSGHDTVSWYQQALGQGPQFIFQYYEEEERQRGNFPDRFSGHQFPNYSSELNVNALLLGDSALYLCASSLTGGNTEAFFGQGTRLTVV.

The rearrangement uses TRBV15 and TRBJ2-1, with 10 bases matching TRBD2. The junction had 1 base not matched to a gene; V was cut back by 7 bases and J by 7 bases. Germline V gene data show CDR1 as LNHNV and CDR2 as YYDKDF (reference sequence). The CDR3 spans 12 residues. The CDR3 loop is CATTTSGNEQFF. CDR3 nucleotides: TGTGCCACCACGACTAGCGGGAATGAGCAGTTCTTC.

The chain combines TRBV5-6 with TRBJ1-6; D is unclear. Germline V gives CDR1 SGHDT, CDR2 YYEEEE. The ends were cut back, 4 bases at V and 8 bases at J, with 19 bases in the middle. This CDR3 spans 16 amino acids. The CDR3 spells CASSGRRGGNHSPLHF. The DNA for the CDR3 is TGTGCCAGCAGCGGGCGACGGGGAGGGAACCATTCACCCCTCCACTTT.

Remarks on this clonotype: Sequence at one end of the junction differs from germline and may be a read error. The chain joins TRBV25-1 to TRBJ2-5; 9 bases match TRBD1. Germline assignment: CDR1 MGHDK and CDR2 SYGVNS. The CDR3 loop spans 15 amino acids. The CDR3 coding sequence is TGCGCCAGCAGCCAAGATGAAGGGACAGGGGAGACCCAGTACTTC. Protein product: CASSQDEGTGETQYF.

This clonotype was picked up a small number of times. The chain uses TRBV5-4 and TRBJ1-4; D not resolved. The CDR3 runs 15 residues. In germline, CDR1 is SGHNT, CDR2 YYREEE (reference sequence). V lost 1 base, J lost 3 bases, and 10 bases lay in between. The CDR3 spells CASSLLGASNEKLFF. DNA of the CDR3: TGTGCCAGCAGCTTGCTAGGAGCTTCTAATGAAAAACTGTTTTTT.

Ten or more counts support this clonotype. The CDR3 DNA reads TGCGCCAGCAGCTTGGAGGACAGCCTTTTTCCCTTACCTAACTACGAGCAGTACTTC. It translates to CASSLEDSLFPLPNYEQYF. V gene TRBV5-1 combines with J gene TRBJ2-7, with D maybe TRBD1 (6 bases). Germline V CDR1 and CDR2: SGHRS, YFSETQ. With 0 bases removed from V and 3 bases from J, the gap between germline ends came to 25 bases. CDR3 length: 19 amino acids.

The CDR3 loop is CASSLDWAATNEKLFF. The CDR3 DNA sequence: TGTGCCAGCAGCTTGGATTGGGCTGCAACTAATGAAAAACTGTTTTTT. The chain combines TRBV5-5 with TRBJ1-4; D is unclear. CDR1 SGHKS and CDR2 YYEKEE come from the germline V gene (reference sequence). CDR3 length: 16 residues. The V end lost 0 bases, the J end lost 0 bases, and 9 bases lay between the germline ends. The variable domain in full, completed from reference TRBV5-5 and TRBJ1-4, reads DAGVTQSPTHLIKTRGQQVTLRCSPISGHKSVSWYQQVLGQGPQFIFQYYEKEERGRGNFPDRFSARQFPNYSSELNVNALLLGDSALYLCASSLDWAATNEKLFFGSGTQLSVL.

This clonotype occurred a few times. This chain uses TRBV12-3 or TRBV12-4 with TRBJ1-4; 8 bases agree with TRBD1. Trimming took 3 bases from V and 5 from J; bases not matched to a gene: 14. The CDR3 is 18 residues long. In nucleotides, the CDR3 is TGTGCCAGCAGTTTGTCGAGGGAAAAGACAGGGGCCAATGAAAAACTGTTTTTT. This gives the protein CASSLSREKTGANEKLFF.

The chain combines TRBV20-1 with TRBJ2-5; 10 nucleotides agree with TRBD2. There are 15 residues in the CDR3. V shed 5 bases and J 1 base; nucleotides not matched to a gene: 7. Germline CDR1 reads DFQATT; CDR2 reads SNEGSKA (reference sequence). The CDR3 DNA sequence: TGCAGTGCTGCCGATAGCGGGGGGTTCCAAGAGACCCAGTACTTC. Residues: CSAADSGGFQETQYF.

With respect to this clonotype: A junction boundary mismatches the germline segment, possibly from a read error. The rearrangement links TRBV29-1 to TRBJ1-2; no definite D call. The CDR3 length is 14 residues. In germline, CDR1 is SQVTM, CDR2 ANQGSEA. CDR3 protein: CSVVDKGRYIGYIF. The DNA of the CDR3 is TGCAGCGTTGTAGATAAAGGACGGTATATTGGCTACATCTTC.

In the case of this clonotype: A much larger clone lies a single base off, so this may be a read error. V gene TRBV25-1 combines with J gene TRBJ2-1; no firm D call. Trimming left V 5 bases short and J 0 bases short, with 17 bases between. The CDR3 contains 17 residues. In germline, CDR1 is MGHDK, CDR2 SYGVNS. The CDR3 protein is CASSYFFAENSYNEQFF. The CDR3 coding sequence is TGTGCCAGCAGTTATTTCTTTGCGGAAAACTCCTACAATGAGCAGTTCTTC. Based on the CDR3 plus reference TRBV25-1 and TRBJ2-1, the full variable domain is EADIYQTPRYLVIGTGKKITLECSQTMGHDKMYWYQQDPGMELHLIHYSYGVNSTEKGDLSSESTVSRIRTEHFPLTLESARPSHTSQYLCASSYFFAENSYNEQFFGPGTRLTVL.

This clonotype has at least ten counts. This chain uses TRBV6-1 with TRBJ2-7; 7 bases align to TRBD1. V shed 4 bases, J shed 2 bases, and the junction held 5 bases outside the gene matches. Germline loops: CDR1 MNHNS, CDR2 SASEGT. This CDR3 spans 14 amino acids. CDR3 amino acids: CASSGGQDAYEQYF. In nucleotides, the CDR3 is TGTGCCAGCAGTGGAGGACAGGACGCCTACGAGCAGTACTTC.

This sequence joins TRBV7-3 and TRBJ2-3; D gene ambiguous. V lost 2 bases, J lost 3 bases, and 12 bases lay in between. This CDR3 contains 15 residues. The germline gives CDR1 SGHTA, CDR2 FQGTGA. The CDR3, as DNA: TGTGCCAGCAGCTTATCCCCCAAAGATACAGATACGCAGTATTTT. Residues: CASSLSPKDTDTQYF.

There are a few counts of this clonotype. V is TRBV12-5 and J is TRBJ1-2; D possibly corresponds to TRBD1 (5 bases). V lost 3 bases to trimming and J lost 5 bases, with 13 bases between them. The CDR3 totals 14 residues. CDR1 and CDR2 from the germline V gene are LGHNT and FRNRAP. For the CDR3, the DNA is TGTGCTAGTGGTTTAGCTGGGGGGGGGTATGGCTACACCTTC. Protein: CASGLAGGGYGYTF.

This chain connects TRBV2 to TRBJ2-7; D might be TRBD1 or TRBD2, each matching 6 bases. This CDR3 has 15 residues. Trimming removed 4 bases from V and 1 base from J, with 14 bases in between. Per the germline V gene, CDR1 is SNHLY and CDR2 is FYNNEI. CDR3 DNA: TGTGCCAGCAGTGGGTGGGGGGACAAATCCTACGAGCAGTACTTC. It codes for CASSGWGDKSYEQYF.

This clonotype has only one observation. The CDR3 DNA is TGTGCCACCCAAGGACAGGGTGAATCACCCCTCCACTTT. Protein: CATQGQGESPLHF. V usage is TRBV15 and J usage is TRBJ1-6, with 8 bases lining up with TRBD1. The germline V gene encodes CDR1 LNHNV and CDR2 YYDKDF (reference sequence). The V gene end was trimmed by 8 bases and the J gene end by 10 bases; junction bases not matched to a gene: 7. This CDR3 is 13 amino acids long.

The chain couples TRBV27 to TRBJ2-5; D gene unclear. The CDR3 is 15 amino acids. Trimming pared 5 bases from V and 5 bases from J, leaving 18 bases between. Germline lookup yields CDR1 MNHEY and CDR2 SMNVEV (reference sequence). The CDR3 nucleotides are TGTGCCAGCAGTCTTTCCGGCCGTTCTGCGGAGACCCAGTACTTC. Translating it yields CASSLSGRSAETQYF.

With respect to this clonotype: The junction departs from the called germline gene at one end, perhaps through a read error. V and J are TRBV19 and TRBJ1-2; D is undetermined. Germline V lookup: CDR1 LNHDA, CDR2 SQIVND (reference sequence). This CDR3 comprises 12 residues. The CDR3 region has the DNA TGTGCCAATAGTTCCGGGATCTATGGCTACACCTTC. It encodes CANSSGIYGYTF.

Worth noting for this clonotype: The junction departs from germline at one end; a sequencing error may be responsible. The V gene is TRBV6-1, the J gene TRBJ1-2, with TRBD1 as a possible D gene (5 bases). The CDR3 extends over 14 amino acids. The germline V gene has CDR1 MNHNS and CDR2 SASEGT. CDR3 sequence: CASSTSQGGEVTIF. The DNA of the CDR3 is TGTGCCAGCAGCACGTCTCAGGGAGGAGAGGTTACAATATTC.

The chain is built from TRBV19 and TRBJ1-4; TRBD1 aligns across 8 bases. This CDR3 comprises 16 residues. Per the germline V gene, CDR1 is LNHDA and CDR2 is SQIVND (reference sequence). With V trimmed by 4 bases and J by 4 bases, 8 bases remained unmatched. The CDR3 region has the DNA TGTGCCAGTAGTACCTACTCAGGGGGCGGTAATGAAAAACTGTTTTTT. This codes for CASSTYSGGGNEKLFF.

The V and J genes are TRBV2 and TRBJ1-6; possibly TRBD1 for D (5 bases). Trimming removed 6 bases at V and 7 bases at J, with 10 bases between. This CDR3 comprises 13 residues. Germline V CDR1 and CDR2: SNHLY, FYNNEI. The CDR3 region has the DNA TGTGCCAGCAGCTTAGGGGACAATTCACCCCTCCACTTT. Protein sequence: CASSLGDNSPLHF.

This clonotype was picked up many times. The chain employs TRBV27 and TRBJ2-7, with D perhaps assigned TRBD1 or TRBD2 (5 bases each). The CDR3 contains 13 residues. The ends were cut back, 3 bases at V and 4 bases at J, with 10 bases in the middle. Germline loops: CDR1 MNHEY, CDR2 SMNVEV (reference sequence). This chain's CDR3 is CASSFRGRYEQYF. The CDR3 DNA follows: TGTGCCAGCAGTTTCCGGGGACGTTACGAGCAGTACTTC.

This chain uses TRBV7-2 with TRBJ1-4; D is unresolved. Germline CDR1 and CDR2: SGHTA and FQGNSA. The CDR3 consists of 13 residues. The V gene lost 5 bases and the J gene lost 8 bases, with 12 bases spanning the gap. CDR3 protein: CASSPPGWEKLFF. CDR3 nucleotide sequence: TGTGCCAGCAGCCCGCCCGGGTGGGAAAAACTGTTTTTT.

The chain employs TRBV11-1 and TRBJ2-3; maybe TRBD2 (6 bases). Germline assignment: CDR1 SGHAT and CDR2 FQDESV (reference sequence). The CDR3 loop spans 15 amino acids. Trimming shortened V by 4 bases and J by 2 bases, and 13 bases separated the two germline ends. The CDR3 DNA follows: TGTGCCAGCAGCTCCTATAGCGGTCTCACAGATACGCAGTATTTT. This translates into CASSSYSGLTDTQYF.